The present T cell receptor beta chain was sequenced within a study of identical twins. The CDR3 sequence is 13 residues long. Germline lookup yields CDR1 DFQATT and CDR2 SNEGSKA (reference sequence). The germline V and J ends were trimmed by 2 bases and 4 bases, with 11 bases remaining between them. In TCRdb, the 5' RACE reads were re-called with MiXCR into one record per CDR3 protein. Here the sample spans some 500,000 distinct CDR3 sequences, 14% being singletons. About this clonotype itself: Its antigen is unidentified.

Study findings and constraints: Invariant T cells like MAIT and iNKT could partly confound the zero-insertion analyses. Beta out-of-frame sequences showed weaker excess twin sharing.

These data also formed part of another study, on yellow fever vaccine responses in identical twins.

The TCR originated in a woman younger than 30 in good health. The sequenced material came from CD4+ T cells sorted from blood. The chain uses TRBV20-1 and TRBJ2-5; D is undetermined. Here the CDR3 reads CSARWVGGETQYF. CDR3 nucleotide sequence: TGCAGTGCTAGATGGGTCGGCGGAGAGACCCAGTACTTC.